The clone carrying this T cell receptor beta chain was recorded a few times. Everyone who took part was roughly 18 to 89 years old, and they came from about two dozen US areas. Categorization into cohorts depended on clinical history that participants reported. It was within 2 weeks before study entry that exposed participants met a COVID-19 case. Some clones are missing from TCRdb's copy, which holds only in-frame ones; the method was immunoSEQ multiplex PCR. The table includes 350,000 or so clones, roughly 86% detected once. The data are from a study of blood T cell repertoires in COVID-19. Across the study: From T cells, B-cell-depleted T cells, or PBMCs came the material, which was cDNA or gDNA.

CDR1 and CDR2 from the germline V gene are GTSNPN and SVGIG (reference sequence). The V and J ends lost 3 bases and 2 bases, in that order; junction bases with no gene match: 8. The CDR3 runs to 15 residues. Sequenced material: PBMCs or T cells enriched from blood (not recorded which). This receptor was obtained from a woman between 25 and 40 years old who had been exposed to COVID-19. The V and J genes are TRBV30 and TRBJ2-3; 7 positions match TRBD2. CDR3 sequence: CAWRTKGLDTDTQYF. Written as DNA, the CDR3 is TGTGCCTGGAGGACAAAAGGACTAGACACAGATACGCAGTATTTT.